The 18 T cell receptor beta chains in this list originate from one sample, sequenced in a study of T cell changes during pregnancy in multiple sclerosis (dated by TCRdb to the late 2010s). Library prep was done by the immunoSEQ multiplex PCR assay. As stored in TCRdb, this immuneACCESS dataset retains in-frame rearrangements with V and J assigned. A fraction of the clones does not appear; measured against another copy, unresolved V genes explain less than half of the discrepancy, and the remainder lacks a known reason. This sample comprises approximately 84,000 clones, roughly 93% of them detected only once. The ten largest make up over 2% of the sample. Here the sequenced sample was peripheral blood, taken in the third trimester of pregnancy. The receptors originated from a female donor with multiple sclerosis, enrolled in a pregnancy study.

This chain joins TRBV7-2 and TRBJ2-5; D is possibly TRBD1 (6 bases). The V gene's germline CDR1 is SGHTA and CDR2 FQGNSA. This CDR3 spans 14 amino acids. V lost 5 bases to trimming and J lost 8 bases, with 18 bases between them. The DNA for the CDR3 is TGTGCCAGCAGCCCCCTGTCCGAACAGGGCACCCAGTACTTC. It translates to CASSPLSEQGTQYF. Complete variable domain (other parts from reference TRBV7-2 and TRBJ2-5): GAGVSQSPSNKVTEKGKDVELRCDPISGHTALYWYRQSLGQGLEFLIYFQGNSAPDKSGLPSDRFSAERTGGSVSTLTIQRTQQEDSAVYLCASSPLSEQGTQYFGPGTRLLVL.

CDR3 sequence reads: CASSFSKTGSDTQYF. In DNA, the CDR3 is TGTGCCAGCAGTTTTAGCAAGACAGGGTCAGATACGCAGTATTTT. V is TRBV27 and J is TRBJ2-3; 7 bases are a match to TRBD1. Losses at the gene ends were 3 bases for V and 4 bases for J; bases not matched to a gene: 7. The CDR3 loop spans 15 amino acids. Looked up from germline, CDR1 is MNHEY and CDR2 is SMNVEV (reference sequence).

V is TRBV19 and J is TRBJ2-2; 7 nucleotides align to TRBD1. Trimming removed 6 bases from V and 2 bases from J; junction bases left unmatched: 3. The CDR3 is 14 amino acids. From germline, CDR1 is LNHDA and CDR2 SQIVND (reference sequence). The chain's CDR3 is CASSRDRNTGELFF. DNA for the CDR3: TGTGCCAGTAGCCGGGACAGAAACACCGGGGAGCTGTTTTTT.

The chain links TRBV4-1 to TRBJ1-5; no firm D call. CDR3 length: 13 residues. V was shortened by 0 bases and J by 4 bases, with 4 bases between the two germline ends. Germline-derived CDR1 and CDR2 are MGHRA and YSYEKL. The CDR3 protein is CASSQDENQPQHF. The CDR3 nucleotides are TGCGCCAGCAGCCAAGACGAGAATCAGCCCCAGCATTTT.

The genes are TRBV2 and TRBJ2-3; D gene uncertain. This CDR3 is 14 amino acids long. The germline V gene encodes CDR1 SNHLY and CDR2 FYNNEI. With 9 bases removed from V and 4 bases from J, the gap between germline ends came to 17 bases. CDR3 sequence reads: CASGSRVTSDTQYF. CDR3 DNA sequence: TGTGCCAGTGGATCCCGGGTGACGTCAGATACGCAGTATTTT.

The chain employs TRBV6-5 and TRBJ1-1, with D maybe TRBD1 (6 bases). The V gene lost 2 bases and the J gene lost 2 bases, with 12 bases spanning the gap. This CDR3 contains 15 residues. CDR1 and CDR2 (germline): MNHEY, SVGAGI. CDR3 amino acids: CASSYDGGSNTEAFF. In DNA, the CDR3 is TGTGCCAGCAGTTACGATGGGGGCAGTAACACTGAAGCTTTCTTT.

This chain uses TRBV5-1 with TRBJ1-6; D unresolved. V was shortened by 1 base and J by 7 bases, with 9 bases between the two germline ends. The CDR3 runs 14 residues. Germline V lookup: CDR1 SGHRS, CDR2 YFSETQ. DNA of the CDR3: TGCGCCAGCAGCTTGCTCCGAGAAAATTCACCCCTCCACTTT. Translating it yields CASSLLRENSPLHF.

The rearrangement links TRBV6-6 to TRBJ1-5; D ambiguous. Germline loops: CDR1 MNHNY, CDR2 SVGAGI (reference sequence). CDR3 length equals 15 residues. V gave up 3 bases and J gave up 1 base, with 10 bases separating them. The CDR3 spells CASSYVGGSNQPQHF. The CDR3 DNA reads as TGTGCCAGCAGTTATGTGGGAGGCAGCAATCAGCCCCAGCATTTT.

The gene calls are TRBV2 and TRBJ2-7; 7 positions match TRBD1. With V trimmed by 2 bases and J by 0 bases, 4 bases remained unmatched. This CDR3 region has 15 residues. In germline, CDR1 is SNHLY, CDR2 FYNNEI. The CDR3, as DNA: TGTGCCAGCAGTGAATCCCGGGACAGCTCCTACGAGCAGTACTTC. It codes for CASSESRDSSYEQYF.

The rearrangement links TRBV2 to TRBJ1-3; 7 nucleotides line up with TRBD1. The V segment lost 5 bases and the J segment 9 bases; nucleotides outside the gene matches: 4. Germline CDR1 reads SNHLY; CDR2 reads FYNNEI. The length of the CDR3 is 12 residues. In DNA, the CDR3 is TGTGCCAGCAGTCAACAGGGGAGCACCATATATTTT. Translated, it gives CASSQQGSTIYF.

The chain has TRBV6-4 and TRBJ2-2; no reliable D call. This CDR3 is built from 15 residues. V was clipped by 0 bases and J by 0 bases, with 5 bases between them. Germline V gives CDR1 MRHNA, CDR2 SNTAGT. The DNA of the CDR3 is TGTGCCAGCAGTGACTCCACAGCGAACACCGGGGAGCTGTTTTTT. As protein: CASSDSTANTGELFF.

The chain combines TRBV7-8 with TRBJ2-2; D not resolved. The CDR3 spans 16 residues. V gave up 5 bases and J gave up 1 base, with 14 bases separating them. Germline V gene sequence: CDR1 SGHVS, CDR2 FQNEAQ. The CDR3 region is CASSPPGKENTGELFF. The CDR3 nucleotides are TGTGCCAGCAGCCCCCCGGGTAAGGAGAACACCGGGGAGCTGTTTTTT.

The chain employs TRBV6-1 and TRBJ1-5; weak D call: TRBD1 (5 bases). The CDR3 extends over 15 amino acids. With 2 bases removed from V and 5 bases from J, the gap between germline ends came to 13 bases. CDR1 and CDR2 (germline): MNHNS, SASEGT. The CDR3 DNA is TGTGCCAGCAGTGAAATGTCGGGGGACTATCAGCCCCAGCATTTT. Translating gives CASSEMSGDYQPQHF.

The gene calls are TRBV9 and TRBJ1-2; 10 nucleotides match TRBD1. This CDR3 is 19 amino acids long. The germline CDR1 and CDR2 sequences are SGDLS and YYNGEE. Trimming at V came to 0 bases and at J to 4 bases, leaving 15 bases not matched to a gene. The CDR3 region is CASSVDGRDRGPTVYGYTF. CDR3 sequence (DNA): TGTGCCAGCAGCGTAGATGGCCGGGACAGGGGACCAACCGTCTATGGCTACACCTTC.

V usage is TRBV6-5 and J usage is TRBJ1-2; 7 bases align to TRBD1. The CDR3 is 15 residues long. Germline assignment: CDR1 MNHEY and CDR2 SVGAGI. The junction had 11 bases not matched to a gene; V was cut back by 6 bases and J by 4 bases. The DNA of the CDR3 is TGTGCCAGCAGCCTTACCCGACAGGGTCTCTATGGCTACACCTTC. Encoded protein: CASSLTRQGLYGYTF.

The chain carries TRBV9 and TRBJ2-3; maybe TRBD2 (5 bases). The V gene's germline CDR1 is SGDLS and CDR2 YYNGEE. The length of the CDR3 is 16 residues. V was trimmed by 4 bases and J by 1 base, leaving 16 bases between them. CDR3 loop: CASSSPGGFGTDTQYF. The DNA for the CDR3 is TGTGCCAGCAGCAGTCCGGGCGGGTTTGGCACAGATACGCAGTATTTT.

The chain carries TRBV2 and TRBJ2-3, with D possibly being TRBD1 (7 bases). Germline V CDR1 and CDR2: SNHLY, FYNNEI. V was clipped by 1 base and J by 2 bases, with 10 bases between them. CDR3 length: 15 amino acids. The CDR3 DNA reads TGTGCCAGCAGTGAAGGCGGGACAGACACAGATACGCAGTATTTT. Protein product: CASSEGGTDTDTQYF. The whole variable domain, remainder taken from reference TRBV2 and TRBJ2-3, is EPEVTQTPSHQVTQMGQEVILRCVPISNHLYFYWYRQILGQKVEFLVSFYNNEISEKSEIFDDQFSVERPDGSNFTLKIRSTKLEDSAMYFCASSEGGTDTDTQYFGPGTRLTVL.

This sequence joins TRBV9 and TRBJ1-1; tentatively, D is TRBD1 (6 bases). Germline values: CDR1 SGDLS, CDR2 YYNGEE. There are 17 residues in the CDR3. Trimming took 4 bases from V and 2 from J, leaving 21 bases between them. The DNA of the CDR3 is TGTGCCAGCAGCCCAGGGGCCGTCCCGTTGGTAAACACTGAAGCTTTCTTT. Translated: CASSPGAVPLVNTEAFF. Drawing the rest from reference TRBV9 and TRBJ1-1, the complete variable domain is DSGVTQTPKHLITATGQRVTLRCSPRSGDLSVYWYQQSLDQGLQFLIQYYNGEERAKGNILERFSAQQFPDLHSELNLSSLELGDSALYFCASSPGAVPLVNTEAFFGQGTRLTVV.